The TCR beta chain under discussion was sequenced for a study of T cell repertoires in ileal Crohn's disease. Study conclusions and caveats: High-frequency clones were more common in sorted CD8 than CD4 cells. Active smokers at surgery had more clonal expansions than non-smokers.

This CDR3 contains 16 residues. V was cut by 7 bases and J by 0 bases, with 16 bases left in between. CDR1 is MDHEN, CDR2 SYDVKM, per germline. Comment on this clone: No antigen is known for it.

TCRB immunosequencing input was about 520 nanograms of biopsy DNA per sample. Sequenced by immunoSEQ multiplex PCR; TCRdb stores in-frame clones only, minus some. The table includes several thousand clones, approximately 91% detected once. This sequence joins TRBV28 and TRBJ2-1; D ambiguous. The sequenced material came from ileal tissue. The sequence came from an adult with Crohn's disease. CDR3 protein: CASTRGETGSYNEQFF. CDR3 sequence (DNA): TGTGCCAGCACCCGAGGAGAAACTGGCTCCTACAATGAGCAGTTCTTC.